The text below deals with one T cell receptor (beta chain). The ends were cut back, 5 bases at V and 10 bases at J, with 15 bases in the middle. Per the germline V gene, CDR1 is MNHEY and CDR2 is SMNVEV (reference sequence). The CDR3 has 14 amino acids. This sample stems from a study of T cell repertoires in MIS-A myocarditis. Sequencing used immunoSEQ multiplex PCR; TCRdb keeps in-frame clones, though not all of them. The data hold about 11,000 clones, with 65% to 90% observed a single time. This TCR came from a man in his late teens or twenties with fulminant myocarditis from multisystem inflammatory syndrome in adults (MIS-A) after COVID-19. This sequence joins TRBV27 and TRBJ1-6; possible D gene TRBD1, 5 bases. The sequencing sample was made of right ventricle heart tissue obtained at autopsy. DNA for the CDR3: TGTGCCAGCAGTGAGGACGGAGCAGGGTCACCCCTCCACTTT. Translated: CASSEDGAGSPLHF.